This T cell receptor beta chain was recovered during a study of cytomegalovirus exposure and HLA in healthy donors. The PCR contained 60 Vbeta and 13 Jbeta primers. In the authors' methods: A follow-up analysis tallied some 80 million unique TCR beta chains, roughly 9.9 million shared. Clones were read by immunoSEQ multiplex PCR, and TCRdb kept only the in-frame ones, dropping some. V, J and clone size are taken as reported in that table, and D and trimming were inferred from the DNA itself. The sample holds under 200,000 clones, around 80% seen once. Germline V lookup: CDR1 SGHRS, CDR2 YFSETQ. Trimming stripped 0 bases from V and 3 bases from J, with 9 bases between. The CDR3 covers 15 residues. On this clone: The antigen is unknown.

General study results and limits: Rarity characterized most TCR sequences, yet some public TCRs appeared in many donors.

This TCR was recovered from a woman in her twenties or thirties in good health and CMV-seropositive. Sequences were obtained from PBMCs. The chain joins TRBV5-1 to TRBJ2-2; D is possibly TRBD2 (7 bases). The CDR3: CASSLAGGHTGELFF. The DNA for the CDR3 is TGCGCCAGCAGCTTGGCCGGGGGGCACACCGGGGAGCTGTTTTTT.